The clone carrying this TCR beta chain occurred a few times. Its antigen is unknown. This record comes from a study of shared clonotypes between healthy human individuals. The V gene's germline CDR1 is KGHSH and CDR2 LQKENI. The V segment lost 6 bases and the J segment 15 bases; nucleotides outside the gene matches: 19. The CDR3 covers 16 residues. Study-level results: Clonotypes not shared had lower generation probabilities than those common to all four donors. The authors sampled blood alone, and tissue repertoires likely differ.

CD45RA+ naive and CD45RA-negative memory subsets were separated from CD4+ cells. Measured with immunoSEQ multiplex PCR; TCRdb has only the in-frame clones, and not every one. Seen here are over 850,000 clones, about 84% observed once, and the top ten hold approximately 0.52%. The chain uses TRBV18 and TRBJ2-1; 11 nucleotides line up with TRBD1. This clonotype was obtained from a man between 18 and 35 years old in good health. Some clones in this sample may be carry-over from other donors' samples. The material sequenced was memory CD4+ T cells from PBMCs. As to subset: CD45RA-negative fraction. The CDR3 sequence: CASSQKGTGGPLQAFF. The CDR3, as DNA: TGTGCCAGCTCCCAAAAAGGGACAGGGGGTCCCCTACAGGCGTTCTTC.